The 20 T cell receptor beta chains reported below all come from one sample, sequenced in a study of OX40 agonist ivuxolimab in advanced cancers. Repertoires were generated with immunoSEQ multiplex PCR, while TCRdb's copy carries only in-frame clones and drops some. This table has about 20,000 clones, 84% appearing once. This material consisted of CD4+ or CD8+ T cells sorted from blood, taken in a trial of the OX40 agonist ivuxolimab. The receptors were gathered from an adult with an advanced solid tumor such as melanoma, head and neck, liver or kidney cancer.

The V and J genes are TRBV28 and TRBJ1-5; a weak D match, TRBD1 (5 bases). The CDR3 sequence is 14 residues long. Germline V gene data show CDR1 as MDHEN and CDR2 as SYDVKM. Trimming stripped 3 bases from V and 9 bases from J, with 15 bases between. In DNA form, the CDR3 reads TGTGCCAGCAGTTTGAAGGGGACCGTAGGGCCCCAGCATTTT. Its protein product is CASSLKGTVGPQHF.

This clone was recorded a few times. The rearrangement links TRBV7-9 to TRBJ1-1; D unclear. CDR1 and CDR2 (germline): SEHNR, FQNEAQ (reference sequence). The length of the CDR3 is 15 residues. V was cut by 2 bases and J by 0 bases, with 10 bases left in between. The CDR3 loop reads CASSLSQRMNTEAFF. The CDR3 coding sequence is TGTGCCAGCAGCTTATCACAGCGTATGAACACTGAAGCTTTCTTT.

The rearrangement links TRBV25-1 to TRBJ2-1; the match to TRBD2 covers 8 bases. Unmatched junction bases numbered 6, after V lost 1 base and J lost 4 bases. This CDR3 region has 16 residues. Germline CDR1 MGHDK, CDR2 SYGVNS. CDR3 bases: TGTGCCAGCAGTGAATCCACCAGCGGGGGTTACAATGAGCAGTTCTTC. Translating gives CASSESTSGGYNEQFF. Based on the CDR3 plus reference TRBV25-1 and TRBJ2-1, the full variable domain is EADIYQTPRYLVIGTGKKITLECSQTMGHDKMYWYQQDPGMELHLIHYSYGVNSTEKGDLSSESTVSRIRTEHFPLTLESARPSHTSQYLCASSESTSGGYNEQFFGPGTRLTVL.

The chain joins TRBV27 to TRBJ1-5, with 7 bases aligning to TRBD1. Germline V gene lookup returns CDR1 MNHEY and CDR2 SMNVEV (reference sequence). This CDR3 contains 18 residues. V shed 8 bases, J shed 2 bases, and the junction held 18 bases outside the gene matches. The chain's CDR3 is CASSPPSNTGVGNQPQHF. The CDR3 coding sequence is TGTGCCAGCTCTCCACCTTCAAACACAGGGGTCGGCAATCAGCCCCAGCATTTT.

The gene calls are TRBV19 and TRBJ1-3, with no clear D. Germline CDR1 is LNHDA and CDR2 is SQIVND (reference sequence). The CDR3 length is 18 residues. Trimming left V 5 bases short and J 0 bases short, with 20 bases between. The CDR3 loop reads CASSPTSNSPSSGNTIYF. The DNA for the CDR3 is TGTGCCAGTAGTCCAACCTCCAACAGCCCGAGCTCTGGAAACACCATATATTTT.

This clone has only a few counts. The chain is built from TRBV4-1 and TRBJ2-7, with TRBD1 matching 10 bases. The V segment lost 4 bases and the J segment 12 bases; nucleotides outside the gene matches: 9. The length of the CDR3 is 13 residues. The V gene's germline CDR1 is MGHRA and CDR2 YSYEKL. The CDR3, as DNA: TGCGCCAGCAGCCCGGGACAGGGGTTTCAGCCGTACTTC. It yields the protein CASSPGQGFQPYF.

The chain combines TRBV28 with TRBJ1-5; 7 positions match TRBD1. This CDR3 comprises 15 residues. Germline V gives CDR1 MDHEN, CDR2 SYDVKM. The junction had 6 bases not matched to a gene; V was cut back by 6 bases and J by 1 base. The CDR3 protein is CASRGQEMSNQPQHF. CDR3 sequence (DNA): TGTGCCAGCAGAGGACAGGAAATGAGCAATCAGCCCCAGCATTTT. Full variable domain (rest looked up from reference TRBV28 and TRBJ1-5): DVKVTQSSRYLVKRTGEKVFLECVQDMDHENMFWYRQDPGLGLRLIYFSYDVKMKEKGDIPEGYSVSREKKERFSLILESASTNQTSMYLCASRGQEMSNQPQHFGDGTRLSIL.

The chain combines TRBV5-1 with TRBJ2-3; 9 bases fit TRBD2. Germline CDR1 and CDR2: SGHRS and YFSETQ. The J segment lost 1 base and the V segment lost 3 bases, leaving 3 bases of the junction unmatched. This CDR3 has 15 residues. CDR3 sequence reads: CASSWQRGGTDTQYF. In DNA form, the CDR3 reads TGCGCCAGCAGCTGGCAGCGGGGGGGCACAGATACGCAGTATTTT.

The chain links TRBV7-2 to TRBJ2-1; 13 nucleotides align to TRBD2. Germline V lookup: CDR1 SGHTA, CDR2 FQGNSA. Trimming took 11 bases from V and 4 from J; bases not matched to a gene: 14. This CDR3 contains 17 residues. CDR3 sequence (DNA): TGTGCCGGAGCGACTAGCGGGAGGTTCAGATCTTACAATGAGCAGTTCTTC. It encodes CAGATSGRFRSYNEQFF.

This chain's CDR3 is CASRRQGKVTEAFF. CDR3 nucleotides: TGCGCCAGCAGGAGACAGGGGAAGGTCACTGAAGCTTTCTTT. The chain links TRBV10-2 to TRBJ1-1; 8 bases line up with TRBD1. CDR1 and CDR2 from the germline V gene are WSHSY and SAAADI. V dropped 6 bases and J dropped 4; count of bases not matched to a gene: 7. The CDR3 extends over 14 amino acids.

The sample holds a few counts of this clone. V and J are TRBV30 and TRBJ1-5; 9 bases are a match to TRBD1. Germline-derived CDR1 and CDR2 are GTSNPN and SVGIG (reference sequence). Unmatched junction bases numbered 5, after V lost 6 bases and J lost 2 bases. This CDR3 is 14 amino acids long. CDR3 in DNA: TGTGCCTGTTCGGGACAGGGAGGCAATCAGCCCCAGCATTTT. Its protein product is CACSGQGGNQPQHF.

V and J are TRBV25-1 and TRBJ2-2; D not resolved. V gave up 7 bases and J gave up 0 bases, with 9 bases separating them. CDR1 and CDR2 from the germline V gene are MGHDK and SYGVNS. The CDR3 has 14 amino acids. The CDR3 here is CASKGSPNTGELFF. The CDR3 DNA is TGTGCCAGCAAGGGCAGTCCGAACACCGGGGAGCTGTTTTTT.

The V gene is TRBV28, the J gene TRBJ2-2; 9 nucleotides match TRBD2. V shed 4 bases, J shed 1 base, and the junction held 7 bases outside the gene matches. This CDR3 is 17 amino acids long. Looked up from germline, CDR1 is MDHEN and CDR2 is SYDVKM. The CDR3 coding sequence is TGTGCCAGCAGTTATCGGGCTAGCGGGGTGAACACCGGGGAGCTGTTTTTT. Amino acid sequence: CASSYRASGVNTGELFF.

The V call is TRBV9, the J call TRBJ2-3; 10 bases match TRBD2. CDR3 length: 15 amino acids. The V gene end was trimmed by 4 bases and the J gene end by 3 bases; junction bases not matched to a gene: 5. Germline V gene lookup returns CDR1 SGDLS and CDR2 YYNGEE. The chain's CDR3 is CASSRLAGETDTQYF. CDR3 bases: TGTGCCAGCAGCCGGCTAGCGGGGGAGACAGATACGCAGTATTTT.

The chain employs TRBV5-1 and TRBJ1-2, with TRBD1 identical over 9 bases. In germline, CDR1 is SGHRS, CDR2 YFSETQ. This CDR3 region has 15 residues. V lost 2 bases to trimming and J lost 8 bases; unmatched junction nucleotides: 10. The DNA of the CDR3 is TGCGCCAGCAGCTTAGGGGACAGGGCTTTTGAAGGCTACACCTTC. This sequence encodes CASSLGDRAFEGYTF.

The chain employs TRBV14 and TRBJ2-1; 14 bases are a match to TRBD2. The germline CDR1 and CDR2 sequences are SGHDN and FVKESK. This CDR3 comprises 20 residues. V lost 2 bases to trimming and J lost 10 bases; unmatched junction nucleotides: 19. The CDR3 loop is CASSQNSGTSGRKGPREQFF. Here the CDR3 DNA reads TGTGCCAGCAGCCAAAACTCCGGGACTAGCGGGAGAAAAGGCCCGAGGGAGCAGTTCTTC.

The chain couples TRBV5-1 to TRBJ1-6; D remains unclear. CDR1 and CDR2 (germline): SGHRS, YFSETQ. The CDR3 has 15 amino acids. The V end lost 4 bases, the J end lost 14 bases, and 22 bases lay between the germline ends. The CDR3 spells CASSVDPKALATLHF. CDR3 coding DNA: TGCGCCAGCAGCGTGGACCCCAAGGCCCTAGCTACCCTCCACTTT.

CDR3 amino acids: CASSPTSDSSNQPQHF. In DNA, the CDR3 is TGCGCCAGCAGTCCCACTTCGGACAGCAGCAATCAGCCCCAGCATTTT. V is TRBV10-2 and J is TRBJ1-5; TRBD1 might be the D (6 bases). The CDR3 is 16 amino acids. Germline V gives CDR1 WSHSY, CDR2 SAAADI. V was cut by 5 bases and J by 1 base, with 15 bases left in between.

This rearrangement joins TRBV15 to TRBJ2-3, with unresolved D. V was shortened by 4 bases and J by 2 bases, with 16 bases between the two germline ends. The CDR3 loop spans 16 amino acids. Per the germline V gene, CDR1 is LNHNV and CDR2 is YYDKDF (reference sequence). The CDR3: CATSIGEEIYTDTQYF. CDR3 sequence (DNA): TGTGCCACCAGCATCGGTGAGGAGATATACACAGATACGCAGTATTTT.

The J gene is TRBJ2-1, the V gene TRBV7-8, with D hard to call. V was shortened by 1 base and J by 0 bases, with 13 bases between the two germline ends. CDR3 size: 17 residues. Germline CDR1 SGHVS, CDR2 FQNEAQ. For the CDR3, the DNA is TGTGCCAGCAGCTTAGAAAGGGTCCGACGCTCCTACAATGAGCAGTTCTTC. Protein sequence: CASSLERVRRSYNEQFF.